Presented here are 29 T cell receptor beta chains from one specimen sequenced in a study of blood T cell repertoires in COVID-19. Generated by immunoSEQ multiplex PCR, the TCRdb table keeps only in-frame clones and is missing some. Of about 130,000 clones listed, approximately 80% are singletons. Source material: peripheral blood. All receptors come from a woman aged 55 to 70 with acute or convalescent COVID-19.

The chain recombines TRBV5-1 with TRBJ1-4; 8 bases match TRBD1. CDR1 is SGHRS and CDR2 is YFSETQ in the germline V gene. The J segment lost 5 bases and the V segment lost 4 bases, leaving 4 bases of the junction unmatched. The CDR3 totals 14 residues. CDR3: CASSKGQGNEKLFF. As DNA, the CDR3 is TGCGCCAGCAGCAAAGGACAGGGCAATGAAAAACTGTTTTTT.

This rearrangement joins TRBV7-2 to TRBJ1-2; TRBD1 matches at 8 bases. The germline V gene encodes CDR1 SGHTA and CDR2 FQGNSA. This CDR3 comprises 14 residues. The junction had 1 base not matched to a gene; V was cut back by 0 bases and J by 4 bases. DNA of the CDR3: TGTGCCAGCAGCTTAGCTGGGACAGGCTATGGCTACACCTTC. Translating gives CASSLAGTGYGYTF.

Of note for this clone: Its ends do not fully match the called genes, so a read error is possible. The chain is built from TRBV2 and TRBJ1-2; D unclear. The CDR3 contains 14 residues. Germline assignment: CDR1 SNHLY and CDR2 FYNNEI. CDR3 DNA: TGTGCCAGCAGTGATCGTGGGTCTAACTATGGCTACTCCTTC. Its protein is CASSDRGSNYGYSF.

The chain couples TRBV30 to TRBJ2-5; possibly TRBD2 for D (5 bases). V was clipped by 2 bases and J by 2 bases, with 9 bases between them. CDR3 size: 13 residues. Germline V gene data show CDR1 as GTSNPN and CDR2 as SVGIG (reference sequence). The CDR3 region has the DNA TGTGCCTGGAGTAGAGGGATTCAAGAGACCCAGTACTTC. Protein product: CAWSRGIQETQYF. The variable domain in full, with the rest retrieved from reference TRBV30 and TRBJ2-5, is SQTIHQWPATLVQPVGSPLSLECTVEGTSNPNLYWYRQAAGRGLQLLFYSVGIGQISSEVPQNLSASRPQDRQFILSSKKLLLSDSGFYLCAWSRGIQETQYFGPGTRLLVL.

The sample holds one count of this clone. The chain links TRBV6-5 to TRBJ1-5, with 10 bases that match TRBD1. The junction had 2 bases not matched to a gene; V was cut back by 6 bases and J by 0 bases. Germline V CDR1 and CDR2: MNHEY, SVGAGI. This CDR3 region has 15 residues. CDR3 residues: CASRTGGTSNQPQHF. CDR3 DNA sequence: TGTGCCAGCAGGACAGGGGGCACTAGCAATCAGCCCCAGCATTTT.

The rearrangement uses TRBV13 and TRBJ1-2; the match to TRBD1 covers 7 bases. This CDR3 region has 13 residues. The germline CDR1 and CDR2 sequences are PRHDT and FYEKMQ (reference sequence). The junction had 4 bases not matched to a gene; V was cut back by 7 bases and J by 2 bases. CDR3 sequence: CASKIGGNYGYTF. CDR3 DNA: TGTGCCAGCAAAATAGGGGGCAACTATGGCTACACCTTC.

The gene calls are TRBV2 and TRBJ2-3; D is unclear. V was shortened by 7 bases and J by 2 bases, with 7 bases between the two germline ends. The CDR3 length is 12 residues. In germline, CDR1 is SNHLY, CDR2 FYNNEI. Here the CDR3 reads CASNRLTDTQYF. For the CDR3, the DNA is TGTGCCAGCAACCGACTCACAGATACGCAGTATTTT.

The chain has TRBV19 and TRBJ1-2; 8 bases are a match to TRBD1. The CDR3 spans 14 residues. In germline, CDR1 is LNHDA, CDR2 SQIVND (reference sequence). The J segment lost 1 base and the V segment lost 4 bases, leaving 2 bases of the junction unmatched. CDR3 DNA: TGTGCCAGTAGTACAGGGGGCCGTAACTATGGCTACACCTTC. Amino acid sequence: CASSTGGRNYGYTF.

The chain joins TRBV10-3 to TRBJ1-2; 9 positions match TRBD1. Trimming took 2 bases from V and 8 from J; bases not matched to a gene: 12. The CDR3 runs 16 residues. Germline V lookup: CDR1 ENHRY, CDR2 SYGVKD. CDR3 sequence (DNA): TGTGCCATCAGTGAGCCGACCGGGACAGGGATAAAGGGCTACACCTTC. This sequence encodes CAISEPTGTGIKGYTF.

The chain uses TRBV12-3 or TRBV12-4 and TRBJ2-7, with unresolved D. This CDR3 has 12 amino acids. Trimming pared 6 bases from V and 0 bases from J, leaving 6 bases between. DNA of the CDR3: TGTGCCAGCAGCCACAGCTCCTACGAGCAGTACTTC. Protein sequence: CASSHSSYEQYF.

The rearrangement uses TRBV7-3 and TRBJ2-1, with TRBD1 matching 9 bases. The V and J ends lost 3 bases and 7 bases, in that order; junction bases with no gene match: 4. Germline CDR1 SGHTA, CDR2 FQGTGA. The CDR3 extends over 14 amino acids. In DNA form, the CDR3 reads TGTGCCAGCAGCTTTGGGACAGGGTGGAATGAGCAGTTCTTC. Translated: CASSFGTGWNEQFF.

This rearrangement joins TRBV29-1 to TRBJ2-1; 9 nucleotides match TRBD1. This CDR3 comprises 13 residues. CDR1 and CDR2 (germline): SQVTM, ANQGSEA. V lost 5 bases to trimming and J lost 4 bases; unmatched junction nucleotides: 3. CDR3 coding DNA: TGCAGCGTTACGGGACAGGGTTACAATGAGCAGTTCTTC. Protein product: CSVTGQGYNEQFF.

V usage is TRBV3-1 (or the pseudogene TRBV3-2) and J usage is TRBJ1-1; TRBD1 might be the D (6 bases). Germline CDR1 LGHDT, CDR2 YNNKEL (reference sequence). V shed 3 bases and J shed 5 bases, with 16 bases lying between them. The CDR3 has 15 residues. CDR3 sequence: CASSHRGAGETEAFF. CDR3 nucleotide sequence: TGTGCCAGCAGCCACCGAGGGGCAGGGGAGACTGAAGCTTTCTTT.

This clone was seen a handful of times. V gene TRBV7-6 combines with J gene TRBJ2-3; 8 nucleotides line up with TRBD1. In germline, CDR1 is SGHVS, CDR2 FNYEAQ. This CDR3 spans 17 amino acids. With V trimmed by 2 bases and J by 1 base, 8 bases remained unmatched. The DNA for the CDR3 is TGTGCCAGCAGCTTAACTCAGGGGGCGGCGGGCACAGATACGCAGTATTTT. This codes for CASSLTQGAAGTDTQYF.

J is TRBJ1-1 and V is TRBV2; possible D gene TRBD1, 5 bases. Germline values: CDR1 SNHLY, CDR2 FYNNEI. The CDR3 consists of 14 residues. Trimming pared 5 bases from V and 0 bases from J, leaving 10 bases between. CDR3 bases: TGTGCCAGCAGTCCCGACAGTATGAACACTGAAGCTTTCTTT. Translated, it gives CASSPDSMNTEAFF.

CDR3 sequence: CASSDRFSSHNQPQHF. Here the CDR3 DNA reads TGTGCCAGTAGCGATCGGTTCTCTTCCCACAATCAGCCCCAGCATTTT. The chain couples TRBV19 to TRBJ1-5; unclear D gene. This CDR3 comprises 16 residues. Trimming cost V 6 bases and J 3 bases, with 18 bases left between them. Germline CDR1 is LNHDA and CDR2 is SQIVND (reference sequence). Full variable domain (rest looked up from reference TRBV19 and TRBJ1-5): DGGITQSPKYLFRKEGQNVTLSCEQNLNHDAMYWYRQDPGQGLRLIYYSQIVNDFQKGDIAEGYSVSREKKESFPLTVTSAQKNPTAFYLCASSDRFSSHNQPQHFGDGTRLSIL.

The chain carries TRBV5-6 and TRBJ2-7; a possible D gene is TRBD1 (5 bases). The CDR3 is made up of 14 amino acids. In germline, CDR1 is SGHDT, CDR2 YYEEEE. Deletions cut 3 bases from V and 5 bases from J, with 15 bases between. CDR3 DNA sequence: TGTGCCAGCAGCTCTGGCCAGGGTTTACACGAGCAGTACGTC. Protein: CASSSGQGLHEQYV.

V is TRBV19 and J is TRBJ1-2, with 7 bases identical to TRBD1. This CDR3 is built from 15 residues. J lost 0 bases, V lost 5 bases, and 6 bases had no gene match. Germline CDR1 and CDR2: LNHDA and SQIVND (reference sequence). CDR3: CASSRTGTANYGYTF. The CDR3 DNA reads TGTGCCAGTAGTCGAACCGGGACAGCTAACTATGGCTACACCTTC. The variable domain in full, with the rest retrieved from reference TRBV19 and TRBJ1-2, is DGGITQSPKYLFRKEGQNVTLSCEQNLNHDAMYWYRQDPGQGLRLIYYSQIVNDFQKGDIAEGYSVSREKKESFPLTVTSAQKNPTAFYLCASSRTGTANYGYTFGSGTRLTVV.

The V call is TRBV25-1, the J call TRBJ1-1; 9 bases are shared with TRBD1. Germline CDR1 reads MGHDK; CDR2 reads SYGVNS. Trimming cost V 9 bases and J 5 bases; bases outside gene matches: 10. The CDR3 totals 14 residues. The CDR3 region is CASTRGQGWTEAFF. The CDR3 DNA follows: TGTGCCAGTACACGGGGACAGGGATGGACTGAAGCTTTCTTT.

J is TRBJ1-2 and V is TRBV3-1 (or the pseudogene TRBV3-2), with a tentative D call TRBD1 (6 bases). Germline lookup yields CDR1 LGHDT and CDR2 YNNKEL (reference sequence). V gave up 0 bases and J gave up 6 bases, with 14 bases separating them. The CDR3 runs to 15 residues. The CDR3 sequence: CASSQDLLQGNGYTF. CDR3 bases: TGTGCCAGCAGCCAAGATCTATTACAGGGAAATGGCTACACCTTC.

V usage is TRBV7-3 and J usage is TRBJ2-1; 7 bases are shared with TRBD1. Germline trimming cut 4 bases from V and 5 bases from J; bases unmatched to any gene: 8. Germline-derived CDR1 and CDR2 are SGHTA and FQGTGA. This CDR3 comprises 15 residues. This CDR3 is CASSSNRDSHNEQFF. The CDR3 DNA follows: TGTGCCAGCAGCTCTAACCGGGACAGCCACAATGAGCAGTTCTTC.

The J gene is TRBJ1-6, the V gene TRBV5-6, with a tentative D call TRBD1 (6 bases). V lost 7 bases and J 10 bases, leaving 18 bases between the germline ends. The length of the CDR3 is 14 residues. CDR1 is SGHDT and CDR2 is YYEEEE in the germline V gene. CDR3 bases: TGTGCCAGCTCCGGGGGGCGGGTACAGTCACCCCTCCACTTT. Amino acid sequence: CASSGGRVQSPLHF.

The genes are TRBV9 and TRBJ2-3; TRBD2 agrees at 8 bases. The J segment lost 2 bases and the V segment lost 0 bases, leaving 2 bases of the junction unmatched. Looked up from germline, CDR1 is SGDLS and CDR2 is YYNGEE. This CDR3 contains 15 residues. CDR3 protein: CASSVGGGFTDTQYF. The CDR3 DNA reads TGTGCCAGCAGCGTAGGCGGGGGGTTCACAGATACGCAGTATTTT. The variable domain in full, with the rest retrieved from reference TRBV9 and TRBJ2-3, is DSGVTQTPKHLITATGQRVTLRCSPRSGDLSVYWYQQSLDQGLQFLIQYYNGEERAKGNILERFSAQQFPDLHSELNLSSLELGDSALYFCASSVGGGFTDTQYFGPGTRLTVL.

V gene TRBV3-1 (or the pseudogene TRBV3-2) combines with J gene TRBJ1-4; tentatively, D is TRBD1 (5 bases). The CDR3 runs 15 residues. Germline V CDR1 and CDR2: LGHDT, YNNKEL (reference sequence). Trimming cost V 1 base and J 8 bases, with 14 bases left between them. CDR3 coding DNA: TGTGCCAGCAGCCAAGCAGGGATCGGTCGGGAAAAACTGTTTTTT. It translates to CASSQAGIGREKLFF.

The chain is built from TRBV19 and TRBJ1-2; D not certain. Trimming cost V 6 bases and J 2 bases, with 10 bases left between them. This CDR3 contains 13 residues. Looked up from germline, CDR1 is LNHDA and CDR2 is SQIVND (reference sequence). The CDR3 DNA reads TGTGCCAGTAGCGATCGGTCCAACTATGGCTACACCTTC. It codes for CASSDRSNYGYTF.

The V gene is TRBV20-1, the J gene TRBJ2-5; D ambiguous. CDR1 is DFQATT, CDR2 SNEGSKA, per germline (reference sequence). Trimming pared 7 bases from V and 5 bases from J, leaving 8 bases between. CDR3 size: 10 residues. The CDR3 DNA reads TGCAGTGTCTTGGAGGAGACCCAGTACTTC. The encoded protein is CSVLEETQYF.

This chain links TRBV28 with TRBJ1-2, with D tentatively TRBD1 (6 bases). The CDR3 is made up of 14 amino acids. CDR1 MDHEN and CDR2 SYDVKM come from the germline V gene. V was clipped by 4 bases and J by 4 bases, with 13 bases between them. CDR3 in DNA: TGTGCCAGCAGTTCCACCACAGGGATCTATGGCTACACCTTC. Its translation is CASSSTTGIYGYTF.

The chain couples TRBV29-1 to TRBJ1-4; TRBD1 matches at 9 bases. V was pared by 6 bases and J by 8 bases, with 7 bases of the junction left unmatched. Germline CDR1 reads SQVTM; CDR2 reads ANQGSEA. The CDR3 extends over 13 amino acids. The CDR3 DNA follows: TGCAGCGTCAAGACAGGGGGAAGCGAAAAACTGTTTTTT. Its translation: CSVKTGGSEKLFF.

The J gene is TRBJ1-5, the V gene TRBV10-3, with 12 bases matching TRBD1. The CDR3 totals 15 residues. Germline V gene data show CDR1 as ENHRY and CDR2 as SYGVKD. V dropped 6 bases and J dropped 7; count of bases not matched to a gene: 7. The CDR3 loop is CAISTGTGGGQPQHF. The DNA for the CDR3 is TGTGCCATCAGCACCGGGACAGGGGGCGGGCAGCCCCAGCATTTT.